A selection of T cell receptor beta chains follows, all from one sample in a study of cytomegalovirus exposure and HLA in healthy donors. TCRdb's table, derived via immunoSEQ multiplex PCR, lists solely in-frame clones and lacks some. The data contain 95,000 to 150,000 clones, around 84% of them seen just once; the ten biggest clones take up 3.3%. The sample taken for sequencing was PBMCs. The receptors come from a woman under 40 in good health and CMV-seropositive. The CDR3 runs from the conserved cysteine through the conserved F or W. A D gene is named only where the DNA matches it firmly. Not every row has a clone size; where given, it reads once, few, many or a size class.

V: TRBV28; D: .; J: TRBJ1-5; size: .; CDR3: CAITGPGQPQHF
V: TRBV6-6; D: TRBD1; J: TRBJ1-2; size: few; CDR3: CASSSGGLFYTF
V: TRBV19; D: TRBD1; J: TRBJ1-1; size: few; CDR3: CASSPILTGGTEAFF
V: TRBV5-1; D: TRBD1; J: TRBJ2-3; size: few; CDR3: CASSPYPGQGSDTQYF
V: TRBV6-1; D: TRBD1; J: TRBJ1-5; size: few; CDR3: CASSEWGTGDQPQHF
V: TRBV2; D: .; J: TRBJ2-7; size: .; CDR3: CASSEVYRDNEQYF
V: TRBV5-1; D: .; J: TRBJ1-3; size: .; CDR3: CASSLGPGNSGNTIYF
V: TRBV19; D: TRBD1; J: TRBJ1-1; size: .; CDR3: CASSIQGAGAFF
V: TRBV10-3; D: .; J: TRBJ1-1; size: .; CDR3: CAISSPTGMNTEAFF
V: TRBV15; D: .; J: TRBJ2-2; size: .; CDR3: CATSWDTNTGELFF
V: TRBV5-1; D: .; J: TRBJ2-2; size: .; CDR3: CASSLYGGGESGELFF
V: TRBV7-2; D: TRBD2; J: TRBJ2-2; size: .; CDR3: CASSLASGGVNTGELFF
V: TRBV15; D: TRBD2; J: TRBJ2-1; size: .; CDR3: CATSISLAGGPKQFF
V: TRBV7-3; D: .; J: TRBJ2-2; size: once; CDR3: CASSLKAGLTPQELFF